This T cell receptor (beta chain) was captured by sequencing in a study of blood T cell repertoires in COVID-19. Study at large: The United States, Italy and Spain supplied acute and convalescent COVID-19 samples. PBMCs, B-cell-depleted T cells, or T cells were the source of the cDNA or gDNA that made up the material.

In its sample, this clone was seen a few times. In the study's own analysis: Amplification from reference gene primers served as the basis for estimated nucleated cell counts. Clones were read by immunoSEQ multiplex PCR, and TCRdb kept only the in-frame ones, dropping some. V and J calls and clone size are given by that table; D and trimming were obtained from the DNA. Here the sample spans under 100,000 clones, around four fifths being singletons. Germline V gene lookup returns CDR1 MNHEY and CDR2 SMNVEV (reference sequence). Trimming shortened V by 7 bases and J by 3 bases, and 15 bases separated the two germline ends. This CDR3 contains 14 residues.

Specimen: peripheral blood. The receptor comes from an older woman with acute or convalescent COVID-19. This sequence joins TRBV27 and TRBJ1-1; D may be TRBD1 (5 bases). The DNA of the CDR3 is TGTGCCAGCATGGCGGCAGGGCGCTACACTGAAGCTTTCTTT. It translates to CASMAAGRYTEAFF.